The 30 T cell receptor beta chains below all came from one sample that was sequenced in a study of T cell responses to AZD1222 COVID-19 vaccine. Here immunoSEQ multiplex PCR was the method, and the copy in TCRdb shows in-frame clones only, minus some. The repertoire holds tens of thousands of clones, with roughly nine tenths as singletons. The sample consisted of peripheral blood, taken 28 days after the second AZD1222 dose. The source of these receptors is an adult who received the AZD1222 COVID-19 vaccine.

Only a few counts were recorded for this clone. This chain links TRBV21-1 with TRBJ1-1. TRBV21-1 is a known pseudogene. The length of the CDR3 is 12 residues. The CDR3 is CASSEDPHGAFF. CDR3 sequence (DNA): TGTGCCAGCAGCGAGGATCCTCATGGGGCTTTCTTT.

Only one count was recorded for this clone. The V gene is TRBV30, the J gene TRBJ1-1; 8 bases match TRBD1. V gave up 4 bases and J gave up 4 bases; unmatched junction bases: 5. Germline V gene data show CDR1 as GTSNPN and CDR2 as SVGIG (reference sequence). The CDR3 loop spans 13 amino acids. CDR3 region: CAWTGGGSTEAFF. CDR3 DNA: TGTGCCTGGACAGGGGGCGGGAGCACTGAAGCTTTCTTT.

The chain links TRBV7-2 to TRBJ1-6; D not certain. The CDR3 runs 12 residues. V was clipped by 7 bases and J by 8 bases, with 9 bases between them. Germline V gene lookup returns CDR1 SGHTA and CDR2 FQGNSA. CDR3 region: CASKQGYSPLHF. CDR3 in DNA: TGTGCCAGCAAACAAGGGTATTCACCCCTCCACTTT.

V gene TRBV5-4 combines with J gene TRBJ1-2, with no clear D. The germline V gene has CDR1 SGHNT and CDR2 YYREEE (reference sequence). V was shortened by 0 bases and J by 4 bases, with 10 bases between the two germline ends. This CDR3 is 14 amino acids long. The CDR3 protein is CASSLGRRAYGYTF. The CDR3 bases are TGTGCCAGCAGCTTGGGGCGGAGGGCCTATGGCTACACCTTC.

This clone was observed once. The V and J genes are TRBV19 and TRBJ2-3; D might be TRBD1 or TRBD2, each matching 6 bases. Germline CDR1 is LNHDA and CDR2 is SQIVND (reference sequence). This CDR3 region has 15 residues. V lost 4 bases and J 2 bases, leaving 13 bases between the germline ends. The CDR3 is CASSTRGPATDTQYF. CDR3 coding DNA: TGTGCCAGTAGTACCCGGGGGCCTGCCACAGATACGCAGTATTTT.

V is TRBV25-1 and J is TRBJ1-4; 8 bases are shared with TRBD1. The CDR3 covers 12 residues. Per germline, CDR1 MGHDK and CDR2 SYGVNS. The junction had 1 base not matched to a gene; V was cut back by 6 bases and J by 7 bases. In DNA form, the CDR3 reads TGTGCCAGCAGACAGGGGGGTGAAAAACTGTTTTTT. Its protein is CASRQGGEKLFF.

This clone was recorded only once. The J gene is TRBJ2-1, the V gene TRBV28; D is ambiguous. Germline assignment: CDR1 MDHEN and CDR2 SYDVKM. The CDR3 contains 13 residues. V lost 5 bases and J lost 6, with 11 bases in between. The CDR3 region is CASSTGISNEQFF. The DNA for the CDR3 is TGTGCCAGCAGTACCGGCATCAGCAATGAGCAGTTCTTC.

The chain employs TRBV5-1 and TRBJ1-6, with D maybe TRBD1 (5 bases). V lost 0 bases to trimming and J lost 7 bases, with 11 bases between them. Germline lookup yields CDR1 SGHRS and CDR2 YFSETQ. This CDR3 contains 15 residues. This CDR3 reads CASSLVLGENSPLHF. CDR3 DNA: TGCGCCAGCAGCTTGGTGTTGGGGGAAAATTCACCCCTCCACTTT. Full variable domain (outside the CDR3, taken from reference TRBV5-1 and TRBJ1-6): KAGVTQTPRYLIKTRGQQVTLSCSPISGHRSVSWYQQTPGQGLQFLFEYFSETQRNKGNFPGRFSGRQFSNSRSEMNVSTLELGDSALYLCASSLVLGENSPLHFGNGTRLTVT.

The chain uses TRBV10-3 and TRBJ1-4; 9 bases map to TRBD1. There are 16 residues in the CDR3. The germline V gene encodes CDR1 ENHRY and CDR2 SYGVKD. After removal of 0 bases from V and 4 bases from J, the junction contained 3 bases not matched to a gene. This CDR3 is CAISESYRGLNEKLFF. The DNA for the CDR3 is TGTGCCATCAGTGAGTCTTACAGGGGGCTTAATGAAAAACTGTTTTTT.

J is TRBJ2-2 and V is TRBV5-1; D is ambiguous. The CDR3 contains 16 residues. With 0 bases removed from V and 7 bases from J, the gap between germline ends came to 16 bases. The germline V gene has CDR1 SGHRS and CDR2 YFSETQ. As DNA, the CDR3 is TGCGCCAGCAGCTTGGTTGGCGTGGCCGGCGGCGGGGAGCTGTTTTTT. This translates into CASSLVGVAGGGELFF.

The chain carries TRBV2 and TRBJ1-2; D is unclear. The V end was cut by 2 bases, the J end by 2 bases, with 6 bases between. Germline V gives CDR1 SNHLY, CDR2 FYNNEI. The CDR3 extends over 13 amino acids. The CDR3 spells CASSETQNYGYTF. CDR3 DNA sequence: TGTGCCAGCAGTGAAACCCAGAACTATGGCTACACCTTC.

V and J are TRBV2 and TRBJ2-7; weak D call: TRBD2 (5 bases). The CDR3 is made up of 15 amino acids. With 0 bases removed from V and 4 bases from J, the gap between germline ends came to 13 bases. In germline, CDR1 is SNHLY, CDR2 FYNNEI. CDR3 loop: CASSEAGSRPYEQYF. The CDR3 coding sequence is TGTGCCAGCAGTGAAGCGGGGAGCCGACCATACGAGCAGTACTTC. Full variable domain (remainder filled in from reference TRBV2 and TRBJ2-7): EPEVTQTPSHQVTQMGQEVILRCVPISNHLYFYWYRQILGQKVEFLVSFYNNEISEKSEIFDDQFSVERPDGSNFTLKIRSTKLEDSAMYFCASSEAGSRPYEQYFGPGTRLTVT.

The CDR3 sequence: CASSPRAEPVGQHF. The CDR3 DNA sequence: TGTGCCAGCTCCCCTAGGGCAGAGCCCGTGGGCCAGCATTTT. The chain links TRBV18 to TRBJ1-5; unclear D gene. Trimming removed 6 bases from V and 12 bases from J, with 21 bases in between. The CDR3 spans 14 residues. Germline CDR1 reads KGHSH; CDR2 reads LQKENI.

This chain connects TRBV15 to TRBJ1-5; perhaps TRBD1 as D (5 bases). Germline V CDR1 and CDR2: LNHNV, YYDKDF (reference sequence). Trimming stripped 5 bases from V and 9 bases from J, with 11 bases between. The CDR3 is 12 residues long. The CDR3: CATSPQGWPQHF. The CDR3 DNA is TGTGCCACCAGCCCCCAGGGATGGCCCCAGCATTTT.

This rearrangement joins TRBV7-6 to TRBJ2-3; no clear D. Trimming stripped 1 base from V and 0 bases from J, with 14 bases between. CDR1 and CDR2 from the germline V gene are SGHVS and FNYEAQ. This CDR3 comprises 17 residues. CDR3 sequence: CASSLESAPLSTDTQYF. The CDR3 nucleotides are TGTGCCAGCAGCTTAGAGTCCGCCCCGCTTAGCACAGATACGCAGTATTTT.

The rearrangement links TRBV7-2 to TRBJ2-7, with TRBD2 matching 14 bases. Germline loops: CDR1 SGHTA, CDR2 FQGNSA. The V and J ends lost 0 bases and 3 bases, in that order; junction bases with no gene match: 4. This CDR3 is 17 amino acids long. CDR3 in amino acids: CASSLAPGTSGGYEQYF. The CDR3 region has the DNA TGTGCCAGCAGCTTAGCCCCCGGGACTAGCGGGGGCTACGAGCAGTACTTC.

This clone was seen a few times. V and J are TRBV9 and TRBJ2-2; the D is unclear. CDR1 is SGDLS, CDR2 YYNGEE, per germline. Trimming removed 2 bases from V and 0 bases from J, with 5 bases in between. This CDR3 has 14 amino acids. This CDR3 reads CASSVYANTGELFF. CDR3 bases: TGTGCCAGCAGCGTTTACGCGAACACCGGGGAGCTGTTTTTT.

The CDR3 DNA reads TGCGCCAGCAGCCAAGCATACCCCCAGGGAGGCTTATATGGCTACACCTTC. Translation: CASSQAYPQGGLYGYTF. The chain couples TRBV4-3 to TRBJ1-2, with D possibly TRBD1 on 5 matching bases. Germline V gene sequence: CDR1 LGHNA, CDR2 YSLEER. The CDR3 consists of 17 residues. Trimming removed 1 base from V and 5 bases from J, with 20 bases in between.

This clone was observed a few times. CDR3 nucleotides: TGTGCCAGCAGTGAAGTTGCCAGAAATATGAACACTGAAGCTTTCTTT. Amino acid sequence: CASSEVARNMNTEAFF. The V gene is TRBV2, the J gene TRBJ1-1; D ambiguous. Germline CDR1 reads SNHLY; CDR2 reads FYNNEI. This CDR3 contains 16 residues. Trimming pared 1 base from V and 0 bases from J, leaving 12 bases between.

The gene calls are TRBV18 and TRBJ1-3; D not certain. The CDR3 runs to 15 residues. Trimming took 6 bases from V and 0 from J, leaving 12 bases between them. Germline-derived CDR1 and CDR2 are KGHSH and LQKENI. This CDR3 is CASSPTTNSGNTIYF. The CDR3 DNA reads TGTGCCAGCTCCCCCACGACCAACTCTGGAAACACCATATATTTT.

The chain employs TRBV5-1 and TRBJ2-2, with 15 bases fitting TRBD2. CDR1 and CDR2 from the germline V gene are SGHRS and YFSETQ. V gave up 4 bases and J gave up 5 bases; unmatched junction bases: 3. The CDR3 length is 16 residues. The CDR3 protein is CASSQGLAGGTGELFF. The CDR3 DNA follows: TGCGCCAGCAGCCAGGGACTAGCGGGGGGTACCGGGGAGCTGTTTTTT.

This clone was counted only a few times. J is TRBJ1-3 and V is TRBV11-3; D is perhaps TRBD1 (5 bases). The germline CDR1 and CDR2 sequences are SGHNT and YENEEA. This CDR3 comprises 16 residues. V was shortened by 5 bases and J by 1 base, with 15 bases between the two germline ends. The CDR3 DNA reads as TGTGCCAGCAGCCGGGCGGCAGGGAGATCTGGAAACACCATATATTTT. It translates to CASSRAAGRSGNTIYF.

The chain carries TRBV29-1 and TRBJ1-1; D possibly corresponds to TRBD1 (5 bases). The CDR3 covers 14 residues. Trimming took off 7 bases at V and 4 bases at J, with 19 bases between the two ends. CDR1 and CDR2 from the germline V gene are SQVTM and ANQGSEA. The CDR3: CSGQWGPRSTEAFF. The CDR3 DNA reads TGCAGCGGCCAATGGGGCCCCCGATCCACTGAAGCTTTCTTT.

This rearrangement joins TRBV9 to TRBJ1-1, with a possible D match to TRBD1 (6 bases). CDR3 length: 16 residues. The germline gives CDR1 SGDLS, CDR2 YYNGEE. With 0 bases removed from V and 1 base from J, the gap between germline ends came to 13 bases. The CDR3 sequence: CASSVGGRYPNTEAFF. DNA of the CDR3: TGTGCCAGCAGCGTAGGGGGGCGCTACCCGAACACTGAAGCTTTCTTT.

The V call is TRBV19, the J call TRBJ2-7, with 8 bases aligning to TRBD1. Germline trimming cut 7 bases from V and 2 bases from J; bases unmatched to any gene: 4. The CDR3 sequence is 13 residues long. CDR1 and CDR2 from the germline V gene are LNHDA and SQIVND (reference sequence). This CDR3 is CASKTGETYEQYV. CDR3 coding DNA: TGTGCCAGTAAGACAGGGGAAACCTACGAGCAGTACGTC.

This chain joins TRBV28 and TRBJ2-7; TRBD2 matches at 12 bases. This CDR3 has 16 residues. Germline V gene data show CDR1 as MDHEN and CDR2 as SYDVKM. Trimming took 2 bases from V and 7 from J; bases not matched to a gene: 9. CDR3 residues: CASSLGLAGGPGEQYV. CDR3 nucleotide sequence: TGTGCCAGCAGTTTAGGGCTAGCGGGAGGGCCGGGGGAGCAGTACGTC.

This clone occurred once. The V gene is TRBV9, the J gene TRBJ1-6; tentative D call: TRBD1 (5 bases). V lost 4 bases and J 7 bases, leaving 12 bases between the germline ends. In germline, CDR1 is SGDLS, CDR2 YYNGEE. There are 14 residues in the CDR3. DNA for the CDR3: TGTGCCAGCAGCCCCGGGACGCAGAATTCACCCCTCCACTTT. Encoded protein: CASSPGTQNSPLHF.

This clone is a singleton in its sample. V gene TRBV28 combines with J gene TRBJ1-5, with D possibly being TRBD1 (6 bases). Germline CDR1 is MDHEN and CDR2 is SYDVKM. The V end was cut by 6 bases, the J end by 4 bases, with 16 bases between. CDR3 size: 15 residues. CDR3 protein: CASRRTGTKNQPQHF. CDR3 DNA sequence: TGTGCCAGCAGGAGGACCGGGACAAAAAATCAGCCCCAGCATTTT.

This clone was counted only a few times. This chain uses TRBV4-3 with TRBJ2-2; TRBD2 matches at 13 bases. The CDR3 loop spans 18 amino acids. The junction had 7 bases not matched to a gene; V was cut back by 5 bases and J by 1 base. The germline V gene has CDR1 LGHNA and CDR2 YSLEER. CDR3 in amino acids: CASSYGLAGAENTGELFF. In nucleotides, the CDR3 is TGCGCCAGCAGCTATGGACTAGCGGGGGCCGAGAACACCGGGGAGCTGTTTTTT.

The rearrangement joins TRBV5-1 to TRBJ1-2, with D unresolved. The CDR3 is 13 amino acids. Deletions cut 6 bases from V and 5 bases from J, with 14 bases between. Looked up from germline, CDR1 is SGHRS and CDR2 is YFSETQ. The CDR3 coding sequence is TGCGCCAGCAATAGCTCGACGGATTATGGCTACACCTTC. The encoded protein is CASNSSTDYGYTF.